This passage covers 28 T cell receptor beta chains from one sample sequenced in a study of cytomegalovirus exposure and HLA in healthy donors. The study ran its PCR with 60 Vbeta and 13 Jbeta primers. TCRdb's table, derived via immunoSEQ multiplex PCR, lists solely in-frame clones and lacks some. The table lists approximately 61,000 clones, under 85% of them singletons. Sample: PBMCs. The receptors were gathered from a man in his fifties or sixties in good health and CMV-seropositive.

The CDR3 loop is CASSLGLAGDTQYF. The CDR3 DNA is TGCGCCAGCAGCTTGGGACTAGCAGGGGATACGCAGTATTTT. V gene TRBV5-1 combines with J gene TRBJ2-3; 7 bases line up with TRBD2. CDR1 and CDR2 from the germline V gene are SGHRS and YFSETQ. The CDR3 loop spans 14 amino acids. V gave up 0 bases and J gave up 6 bases; unmatched junction bases: 4. Filled out from reference TRBV5-1 and TRBJ2-3, the complete variable domain reads KAGVTQTPRYLIKTRGQQVTLSCSPISGHRSVSWYQQTPGQGLQFLFEYFSETQRNKGNFPGRFSGRQFSNSRSEMNVSTLELGDSALYLCASSLGLAGDTQYFGPGTRLTVL.

The chain recombines TRBV5-1 with TRBJ1-3; 8 bases are a match to TRBD1. CDR3 size: 13 residues. With V trimmed by 2 bases and J by 11 bases, 6 bases remained unmatched. Germline loops: CDR1 SGHRS, CDR2 YFSETQ. This CDR3 is CASSFGQGESIYF. The CDR3 DNA sequence: TGCGCCAGCAGCTTTGGACAGGGAGAGTCCATATATTTT.

The chain recombines TRBV23-1 with TRBJ1-3; D unresolved. TRBV23-1 is classed as an ORF, of uncertain function. There are 15 residues in the CDR3. V was trimmed by 8 bases and J by 0 bases, leaving 14 bases between them. CDR3 in DNA: TGCGCCAGCCTCCCGCAGGACTTCTCTGGAAACACCATATATTTT. Protein sequence: CASLPQDFSGNTIYF.

This sequence joins TRBV6-1 and TRBJ2-2; 10 bases fit TRBD2. Trimming at V came to 8 bases and at J to 6 bases, leaving 9 bases not matched to a gene. Germline CDR1 is MNHNS and CDR2 is SASEGT. This CDR3 spans 15 amino acids. The CDR3 sequence: CASRVAGGAAGELFF. The CDR3 DNA sequence: TGTGCCAGCCGGGTAGCGGGAGGTGCGGCCGGGGAGCTGTTTTTT.

This chain connects TRBV9 to TRBJ2-2; 7 bases match TRBD1. There are 19 residues in the CDR3. Germline V gives CDR1 SGDLS, CDR2 YYNGEE. Losses at the gene ends were 4 bases for V and 3 bases for J; bases not matched to a gene: 18. CDR3 DNA: TGTGCCAGCAGCTCCCAGGGGCCCAGGGGGAGTGAATACACCGGGGAGCTGTTTTTT. Encoded protein: CASSSQGPRGSEYTGELFF.

The chain recombines TRBV5-1 with TRBJ2-5, with D perhaps TRBD2 (5 bases). The V gene's germline CDR1 is SGHRS and CDR2 YFSETQ. V shed 4 bases and J shed 1 base, with 14 bases lying between them. CDR3 length: 15 amino acids. CDR3 nucleotides: TGCGCCAGCAGCCAGGCGACGGGAATCCAAGAGACCCAGTACTTC. Its translation is CASSQATGIQETQYF.

The chain has TRBV6-5 and TRBJ2-5; 8 bases align to TRBD1. The DNA end is a closer match to TRBJ2-7, so the J assignment may be wrong. CDR1 is MNHEY and CDR2 is SVGAGI in the germline V gene. The CDR3 consists of 15 residues. The CDR3 bases are TGTGCCAGCAGTTTAGGACAGGGTAGACCCTACGAGCAGTACTTC. Encoded protein: CASSLGQGRPYEQYF.

CDR3 loop: CASSLQLNTEAFF. In DNA form, the CDR3 reads TGTGCCAGCAGCTTACAATTGAACACTGAAGCTTTCTTT. The chain is built from TRBV7-2 and TRBJ1-1; D gene uncertain. The ends were cut back, 2 bases at V and 0 bases at J, with 4 bases in the middle. CDR1 is SGHTA and CDR2 is FQGNSA in the germline V gene. The CDR3 has 13 amino acids.

CDR3 bases: TGTGCCAGCAGTTTATCGGCGAGCGGGACCCCCAATGAGCAGTTCTTC. As protein: CASSLSASGTPNEQFF. V usage is TRBV27 and J usage is TRBJ2-1, with 7 bases aligning to TRBD2. Unmatched junction bases numbered 8, after V lost 0 bases and J lost 6 bases. The CDR3 totals 16 residues. Germline CDR1 reads MNHEY; CDR2 reads SMNVEV (reference sequence).

The chain uses TRBV28 and TRBJ1-1; 8 bases match TRBD1. With 2 bases clipped from V and 0 bases from J, the junction kept 11 bases outside the gene matches. Germline CDR1 is MDHEN and CDR2 is SYDVKM. This CDR3 has 18 residues. The CDR3 region is CASSLRGTGVLMNTEAFF. CDR3 sequence (DNA): TGTGCCAGCAGTTTACGCGGGACAGGAGTGCTAATGAACACTGAAGCTTTCTTT.

The chain combines TRBV18 with TRBJ2-6; no definite D call. The CDR3 contains 15 residues. CDR1 is KGHSH and CDR2 is LQKENI in the germline V gene. V was pared by 3 bases and J by 1 base, with 7 bases between. CDR3 bases: TGTGCCAGCTCACCTCAGGTGTCTGGGGCCAACGTCCTGACTTTC. Translated: CASSPQVSGANVLTF.

The rearrangement uses TRBV7-2 and TRBJ1-1; TRBD1 is a possible D gene (5 bases). CDR1 is SGHTA, CDR2 FQGNSA, per germline. Trimming shortened V by 5 bases and J by 4 bases, and 14 bases separated the two germline ends. This CDR3 is built from 14 residues. DNA for the CDR3: TGTGCCAGCAGCGTAACAGGTCTGGGCACTGAAGCTTTCTTT. Translating gives CASSVTGLGTEAFF.

The V gene is TRBV18, the J gene TRBJ1-2; 9 nucleotides agree with TRBD1. The V segment lost 3 bases and the J segment 1 base; nucleotides outside the gene matches: 0. The CDR3 covers 14 residues. Germline-derived CDR1 and CDR2 are KGHSH and LQKENI. CDR3 DNA sequence: TGTGCCAGCTCACCGGACAGGGGTAACTATGGCTACACCTTC. Protein product: CASSPDRGNYGYTF. Looking up the rest from reference TRBV18 and TRBJ1-2 gives the full variable domain: NAGVMQNPRHLVRRRGQEARLRCSPMKGHSHVYWYRQLPEEGLKFMVYLQKENIIDESGMPKERFSAEFPKEGPSILRIQQVVRGDSAAYFCASSPDRGNYGYTFGSGTRLTVV.

The rearrangement joins TRBV19 to TRBJ1-3; 7 bases agree with TRBD1. The CDR3 contains 18 residues. Trimming cost V 7 bases and J 0 bases; bases outside gene matches: 15. Per germline, CDR1 LNHDA and CDR2 SQIVND (reference sequence). CDR3 in amino acids: CASNQAGTAVSSGNTIYF. The CDR3, as DNA: TGTGCCAGTAATCAGGCTGGGACAGCCGTGAGCTCTGGAAACACCATATATTTT. The full variable domain, its missing parts supplied by reference TRBV19 and TRBJ1-3, is DGGITQSPKYLFRKEGQNVTLSCEQNLNHDAMYWYRQDPGQGLRLIYYSQIVNDFQKGDIAEGYSVSREKKESFPLTVTSAQKNPTAFYLCASNQAGTAVSSGNTIYFGEGSWLTVV.

A word on this clone: A junction end diverges from the germline sequence, so it may reflect a read error. The chain is built from TRBV27 and TRBJ1-5; no clear D. Germline V gene sequence: CDR1 MNHEY, CDR2 SMNVEV (reference sequence). The CDR3 length is 13 residues. The CDR3 DNA follows: TGTGCCAGTAGTTTCAAGGAGAATCAGCCCCAGCATTTT. Its translation is CASSFKENQPQHF.

Remarks on this clone: The junction departs from germline at one end; a sequencing error may be responsible. V is TRBV7-9 and J is TRBJ2-5; D might be TRBD1 (6 bases). CDR1 SEHNR and CDR2 FQNEAQ come from the germline V gene (reference sequence). The CDR3 loop spans 17 amino acids. CDR3 coding DNA: TGTTCCAGCAGCCGACCCGCTCCCGGACAGAGACAAGAGACCCAGTACTTC. As protein: CSSSRPAPGQRQETQYF. Based on the CDR3 plus reference TRBV7-9 and TRBJ2-5, the full variable domain is DTGVSQNPRHKITKRGQNVTFRCDPISEHNRLYWYRQTLGQGPEFLTYFQNEAQLEKSRLLSDRFSAERPKGSFSTLEIQRTEQGDSAMYLCSSSRPAPGQRQETQYFGPGTRLLVL.

This chain links TRBV18 with TRBJ1-1, with D perhaps matching TRBD1 (6 bases). V was clipped by 2 bases and J by 4 bases, with 14 bases between them. The CDR3 is made up of 15 amino acids. Germline V gives CDR1 KGHSH, CDR2 LQKENI. CDR3 sequence: CASSPAQGKVTEAFF. In DNA, the CDR3 is TGTGCCAGCTCACCAGCACAGGGTAAGGTCACTGAAGCTTTCTTT.

The rearrangement uses TRBV7-9 and TRBJ1-1, with D possibly being TRBD1 (5 bases). With 7 bases removed from V and 5 bases from J, the gap between germline ends came to 8 bases. Germline assignment: CDR1 SEHNR and CDR2 FQNEAQ (reference sequence). CDR3 length equals 11 residues. The CDR3 nucleotides read TGTGCCAGCACCCAGGGAACTGAAGCTTTCTTT. Translated, it gives CASTQGTEAFF.

CDR3 region: CASGTGMNTEAFF. The DNA of the CDR3 is TGTGCCAGCGGGACAGGGATGAACACTGAAGCTTTCTTT. The chain couples TRBV2 to TRBJ1-1; 9 bases are a match to TRBD1. V was clipped by 8 bases and J by 0 bases; unmatched bases: 1. This CDR3 spans 13 amino acids. CDR1 and CDR2 from the germline V gene are SNHLY and FYNNEI.

The J gene is TRBJ2-5, the V gene TRBV2; 7 bases map to TRBD1. The junction had 10 bases not matched to a gene; V was cut back by 8 bases and J by 1 base. The CDR3 has 15 amino acids. Germline V gene data show CDR1 as SNHLY and CDR2 as FYNNEI. The DNA for the CDR3 is TGTGCCAGCTGGACGATCTGGACAGGCCAAGAGACCCAGTACTTC. Its translation is CASWTIWTGQETQYF. Full variable domain (outside the CDR3, taken from reference TRBV2 and TRBJ2-5): EPEVTQTPSHQVTQMGQEVILRCVPISNHLYFYWYRQILGQKVEFLVSFYNNEISEKSEIFDDQFSVERPDGSNFTLKIRSTKLEDSAMYFCASWTIWTGQETQYFGPGTRLLVL.

The chain has TRBV29-1 and TRBJ2-3; TRBD1 aligns across 7 bases. This CDR3 has 14 amino acids. CDR1 is SQVTM, CDR2 ANQGSEA, per germline. V lost 4 bases and J lost 1; bases outside the gene matches: 5. CDR3 sequence (DNA): TGCAGCGTTGCCCCACAGGGGCGCACAGATACGCAGTATTTT. Translated, it gives CSVAPQGRTDTQYF.

V and J are TRBV28 and TRBJ1-2; perhaps TRBD1 as D (5 bases). The germline V gene encodes CDR1 MDHEN and CDR2 SYDVKM. With 4 bases removed from V and 0 bases from J, the gap between germline ends came to 12 bases. The CDR3 consists of 15 residues. Written as DNA, the CDR3 is TGTGCCAGCAGTTCAGGACACGCCGCTAACTATGGCTACACCTTC. This translates into CASSSGHAANYGYTF.

This chain uses TRBV9 with TRBJ1-2; 12 nucleotides line up with TRBD1. The CDR3 has 15 amino acids. Per the germline V gene, CDR1 is SGDLS and CDR2 is YYNGEE. The junction had 8 bases not matched to a gene; V was cut back by 4 bases and J by 7 bases. The CDR3 DNA reads as TGTGCCAGCAGCCCACAGGGACAGGGGGCTATTGGCTACACCTTC. Amino acids: CASSPQGQGAIGYTF.

The rearrangement links TRBV27 to TRBJ2-7; TRBD1 matches 9 bases. The CDR3 is 15 amino acids. The J segment lost 6 bases and the V segment lost 6 bases, leaving 12 bases of the junction unmatched. The V gene's germline CDR1 is MNHEY and CDR2 SMNVEV (reference sequence). Written as DNA, the CDR3 is TGTGCCAGCAGCCTCAGGACAGGGGCAGGTTTCGAGCAGTACTTC. Translating it yields CASSLRTGAGFEQYF.

J is TRBJ2-7 and V is TRBV4-3; D uncertain. This CDR3 is built from 17 residues. Germline V lookup: CDR1 LGHNA, CDR2 YSLEER. Trimming cost V 0 bases and J 2 bases, with 17 bases left between them. DNA of the CDR3: TGCGCCAGCAGCCAAGACCGAGCTGCGGAAGTCACCTACGAGCAGTACTTC. The encoded protein is CASSQDRAAEVTYEQYF.

A few counts support this clone. The rearrangement links TRBV18 to TRBJ2-1; D unresolved. Trimming cost V 2 bases and J 1 base, with 6 bases left between them. This CDR3 comprises 14 residues. Per germline, CDR1 KGHSH and CDR2 LQKENI. CDR3 sequence (DNA): TGTGCCAGCTCACCAGGCAGTTCCTACAATGAGCAGTTCTTC. Translating it yields CASSPGSSYNEQFF.

On this clone: One end of the junction is discordant with germline, which a read error may explain. The chain uses TRBV7-9 and TRBJ1-5, with D tentatively TRBD1 (5 bases). Per the germline V gene, CDR1 is SEHNR and CDR2 is FQNEAQ (reference sequence). The CDR3 covers 16 residues. The CDR3: CSSSPLDTLSNQPQHF. The CDR3 DNA follows: TGTTCCAGCAGCCCCTTGGACACGCTTAGCAATCAGCCCCAGCATTTT.

V is TRBV25-1 and J is TRBJ1-3, with D unresolved. V lost 6 bases to trimming and J lost 0 bases, with 12 bases between them. This CDR3 has 15 amino acids. CDR1 is MGHDK, CDR2 SYGVNS, per germline. CDR3 sequence reads: CASRPIDNSGNTIYF. CDR3 coding DNA: TGTGCCAGCAGACCAATAGACAACTCTGGAAACACCATATATTTT.